The present T cell receptor (beta chain) was sequenced within a study of blood T cells in healthy people across ages. Background on the study: About one barcoded beta molecule per two T cells was the capture yield of template switching.

Donors were healthy Caucasian individuals from Russia aged about 6 to 90. Isolated PBMCs totaled at least 6.5 million in each sample. Trimming left V 3 bases short and J 2 bases short, with 8 bases between. Germline assignment: CDR1 LGHDT and CDR2 YNNKEL (reference sequence). The CDR3 runs 13 residues. This clonotype showed up just a few times. A J-beta primer mix and a sample-barcoded 5' primer were used in a second PCR of about 7 to 11 cycles. Each of the cDNA molecules was tagged by a template-switch adaptor with 12 random nucleotides. TCRdb reanalysed the 5' RACE reads using MiXCR and keeps one entry per CDR3 protein. The repertoire holds under 800,000 distinct CDR3 sequences, with 43% as singletons.

This TCR came from a woman aged 55-70 years in good health. The chain couples TRBV3-1 to TRBJ2-7; TRBD2 is a possible D gene (5 bases). The sequencing input was blood. CDR3 region: CASSQGSAYEQYF. The CDR3 DNA sequence: TGTGCCAGCAGCCAGGGGAGTGCCTACGAGCAGTACTTC.